This TCR beta chain originates from a study of human T cells and chemical hapten exposure. This clonotype was detected only a few times. Authors' processing steps: From approximately 20,000 to 700,000 TCRs were found per sample, with a median of approximately 100,000. TCRdb processed the RACE reads anew with MiXCR; each CDR3 protein has one entry. These V and J calls rely on TCRdb rather than the paper's analysis. This table holds over 100,000 distinct CDR3 sequences, roughly 10% found once. Documented time point: patch test 2, 6 weeks after DPC sensitization. Treatment here: therapeutic diphenylcyclopropenone sensitization with weekly scalp DPC. In every case, blood was obtained before the patch test was applied. The study enrolled 18 to 70-year-old alopecia patients suitable for DPC. Germline CDR1 is SGHAT and CDR2 is FQNNGV. Trimming cost V 5 bases and J 1 base, with 12 bases left between them. This CDR3 is 15 amino acids long.

The sample here was whole blood, taken in connection with sensitization to the hapten diphenylcyclopropenone (DPC). This receptor was identified in a woman aged 40-49 years with alopecia areata. Some clones in this sample may be carry-over from other donors' samples. This chain joins TRBV11-2 and TRBJ2-1; maybe TRBD1 (5 bases). CDR3 sequence: CASSPRVGSYNEQFF. The CDR3 DNA follows: TGTGCCAGCAGCCCCAGGGTGGGGTCCTACAATGAGCAGTTCTTC.